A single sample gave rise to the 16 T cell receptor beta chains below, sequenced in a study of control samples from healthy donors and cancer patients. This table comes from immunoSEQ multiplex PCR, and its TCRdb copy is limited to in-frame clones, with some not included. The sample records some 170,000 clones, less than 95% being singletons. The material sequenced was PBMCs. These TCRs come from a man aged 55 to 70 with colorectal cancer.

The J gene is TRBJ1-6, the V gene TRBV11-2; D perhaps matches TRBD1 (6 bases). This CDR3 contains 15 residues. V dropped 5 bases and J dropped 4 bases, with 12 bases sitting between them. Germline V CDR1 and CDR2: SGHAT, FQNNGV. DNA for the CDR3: TGTGCCAGCAGCACACAGGGTATTTATAATTCACCCCTCCACTTT. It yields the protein CASSTQGIYNSPLHF.

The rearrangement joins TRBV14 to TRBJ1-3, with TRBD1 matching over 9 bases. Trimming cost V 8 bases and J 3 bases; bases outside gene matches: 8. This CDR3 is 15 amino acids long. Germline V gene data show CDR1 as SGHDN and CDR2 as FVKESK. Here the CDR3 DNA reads TGTGCCAGCGGGGGACAGGGAAGTTTTGGAAACACCATATATTTT. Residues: CASGGQGSFGNTIYF.

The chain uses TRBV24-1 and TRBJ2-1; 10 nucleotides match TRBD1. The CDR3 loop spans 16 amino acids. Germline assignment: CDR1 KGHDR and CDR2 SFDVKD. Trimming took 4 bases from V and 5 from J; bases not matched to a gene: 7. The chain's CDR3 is CATSDPRDRGNNEQFF. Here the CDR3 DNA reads TGTGCCACCAGTGACCCCCGGGACAGGGGTAACAATGAGCAGTTCTTC.

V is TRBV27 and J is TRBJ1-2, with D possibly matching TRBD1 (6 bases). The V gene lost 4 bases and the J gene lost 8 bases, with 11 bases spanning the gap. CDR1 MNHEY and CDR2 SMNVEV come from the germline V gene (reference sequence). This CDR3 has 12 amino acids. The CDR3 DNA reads TGTGCCAGCAGTTCGGGGGGGCAGGGCTACACCTTC. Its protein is CASSSGGQGYTF.

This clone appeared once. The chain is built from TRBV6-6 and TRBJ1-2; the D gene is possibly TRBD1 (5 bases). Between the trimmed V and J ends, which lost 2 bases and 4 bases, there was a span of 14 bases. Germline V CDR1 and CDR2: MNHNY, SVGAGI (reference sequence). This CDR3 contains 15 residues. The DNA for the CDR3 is TGTGCCAGCAGTTACCCCACCGGGAGGGGCTATGGCTACACCTTC. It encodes CASSYPTGRGYGYTF.

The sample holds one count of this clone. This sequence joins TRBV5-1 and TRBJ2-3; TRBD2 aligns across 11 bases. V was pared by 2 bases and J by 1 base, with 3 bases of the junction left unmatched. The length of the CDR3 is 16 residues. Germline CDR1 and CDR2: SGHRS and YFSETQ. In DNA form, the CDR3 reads TGCGCCAGCAGCTTATTGACTAGCGGGGGCACAGATACGCAGTATTTT. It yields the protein CASSLLTSGGTDTQYF.

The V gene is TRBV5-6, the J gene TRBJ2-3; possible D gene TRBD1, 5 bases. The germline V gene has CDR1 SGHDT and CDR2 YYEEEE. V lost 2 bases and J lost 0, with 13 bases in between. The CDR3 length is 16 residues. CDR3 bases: TGTGCCAGCAGCTTTAGAACAGGCCGGAGCACAGATACGCAGTATTTT. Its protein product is CASSFRTGRSTDTQYF.

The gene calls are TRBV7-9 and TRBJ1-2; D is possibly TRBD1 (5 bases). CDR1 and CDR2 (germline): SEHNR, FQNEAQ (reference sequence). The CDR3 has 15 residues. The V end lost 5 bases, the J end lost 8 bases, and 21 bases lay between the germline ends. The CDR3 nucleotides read TGTGCCAGCAGCAAGAGGGGAGGGTGGGAAAAGGGCTACACCTTC. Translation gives CASSKRGGWEKGYTF.

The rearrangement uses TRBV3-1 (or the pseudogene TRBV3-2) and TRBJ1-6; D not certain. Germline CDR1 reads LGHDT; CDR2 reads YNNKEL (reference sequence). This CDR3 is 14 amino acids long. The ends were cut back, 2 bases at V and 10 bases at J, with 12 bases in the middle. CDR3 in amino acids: CASSQITARSPLHF. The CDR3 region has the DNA TGTGCCAGCAGCCAAATAACAGCGAGGTCACCCCTCCACTTT.

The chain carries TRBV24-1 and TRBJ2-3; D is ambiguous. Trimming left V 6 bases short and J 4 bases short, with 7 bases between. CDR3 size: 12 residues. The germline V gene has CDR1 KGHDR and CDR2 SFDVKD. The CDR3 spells CATSRDADTQYF. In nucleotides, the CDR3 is TGTGCCACCAGTAGGGATGCAGATACGCAGTATTTT.

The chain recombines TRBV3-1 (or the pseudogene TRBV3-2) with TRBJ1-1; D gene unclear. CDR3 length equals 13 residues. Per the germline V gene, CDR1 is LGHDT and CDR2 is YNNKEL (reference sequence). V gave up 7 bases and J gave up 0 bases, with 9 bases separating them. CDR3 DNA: TGTGCCAGCAAGCGACCCATGAACACTGAAGCTTTCTTT. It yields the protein CASKRPMNTEAFF.

CDR3 coding DNA: TGTGCCTGGAGTGCAACAGACACCGGGGAGCTGTTTTTT. Translating gives CAWSATDTGELFF. The chain couples TRBV30 to TRBJ2-2; D ambiguous. In germline, CDR1 is GTSNPN, CDR2 SVGIG (reference sequence). CDR3 length: 13 residues. Trimming left V 1 base short and J 3 bases short, with 6 bases between.

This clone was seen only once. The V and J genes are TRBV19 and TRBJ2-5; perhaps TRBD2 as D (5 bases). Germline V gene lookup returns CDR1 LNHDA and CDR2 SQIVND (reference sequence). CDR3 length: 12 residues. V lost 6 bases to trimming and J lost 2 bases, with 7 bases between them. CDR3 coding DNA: TGTGCCAGTAGCGGGGATCAAGAGACCCAGTACTTC. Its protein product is CASSGDQETQYF.

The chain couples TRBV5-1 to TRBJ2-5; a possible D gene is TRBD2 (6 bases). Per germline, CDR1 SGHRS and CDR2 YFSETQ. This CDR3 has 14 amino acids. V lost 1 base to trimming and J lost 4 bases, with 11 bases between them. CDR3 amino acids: CASSLTQGGETQYF. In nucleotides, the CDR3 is TGCGCCAGCAGCTTGACGCAGGGAGGAGAGACCCAGTACTTC.

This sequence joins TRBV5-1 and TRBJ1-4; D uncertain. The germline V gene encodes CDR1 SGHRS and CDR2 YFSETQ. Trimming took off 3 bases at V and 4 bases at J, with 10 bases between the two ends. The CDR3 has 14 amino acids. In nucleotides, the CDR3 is TGCGCCAGCAGCTCGGGAACCCTTAATGAAAAACTGTTTTTT. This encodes CASSSGTLNEKLFF.

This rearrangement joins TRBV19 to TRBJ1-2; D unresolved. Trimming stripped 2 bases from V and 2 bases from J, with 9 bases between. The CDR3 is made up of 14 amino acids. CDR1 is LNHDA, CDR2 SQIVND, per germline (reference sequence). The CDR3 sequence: CASSISQANYGYTF. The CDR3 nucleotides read TGTGCCAGTAGTATAAGTCAGGCCAACTATGGCTACACCTTC.